This entry lists 30 T cell receptor beta chains sequenced from one sample in a study of response to subunit inactivated influenza vaccine. TCRdb recomputed calls from the RT-PCR reads with MiXCR, one row per CDR3 protein. The table includes around 530,000 distinct CDR3 sequences, about 12% detected once. The specimen was PBMCs from blood, collected on the day of vaccination. The receptors were sampled from a man in his fifties who received an inactivated influenza vaccine.

This clonotype was recorded at least ten times. The chain uses TRBV6-2 or TRBV6-3 and TRBJ1-3; TRBD1 aligns across 7 bases. Unmatched junction bases numbered 1, after V lost 6 bases and J lost 2 bases. The CDR3 covers 13 residues. Germline CDR1 reads MNHEY; CDR2 reads SVGEGT. Written as DNA, the CDR3 is TGTGCCAGCAGAACAGGGGCTGGAAACACCATATATTTT. This translates into CASRTGAGNTIYF.

The sample holds a few counts of this clonotype. The chain joins TRBV5-4 to TRBJ1-1, with 8 bases aligning to TRBD1. CDR3 length equals 14 residues. Germline V lookup: CDR1 SGHNT, CDR2 YYREEE (reference sequence). J lost 4 bases, V lost 3 bases, and 5 bases had no gene match. CDR3 protein: CASSYGQGATEAFF. CDR3 nucleotides: TGTGCCAGCAGCTACGGACAGGGTGCCACTGAAGCTTTCTTT.

This clonotype was counted a few times. The chain joins TRBV12-3 or TRBV12-4 to TRBJ2-1; D possibly uses TRBD1 or TRBD2 (5 bases each). The CDR3 spans 12 residues. Trimming removed 1 base from V and 11 bases from J, with 9 bases in between. This chain's CDR3 is CASSLEGPQQFF. The CDR3 bases are TGTGCCAGCAGTTTAGAGGGACCTCAGCAGTTCTTC.

In its sample, this clonotype was seen a few times. V is TRBV7-7 and J is TRBJ2-7; 7 bases agree with TRBD2. This CDR3 has 17 amino acids. J lost 3 bases, V lost 6 bases, and 17 bases had no gene match. The germline gives CDR1 SSHAT, CDR2 FNYEAQ (reference sequence). In DNA form, the CDR3 reads TGTGCCAGCAGGTTCCGGATGTTGGCTAGCGGAAACTACGAGCAGTACTTC. This codes for CASRFRMLASGNYEQYF. The full variable domain, completed using reference TRBV7-7 and TRBJ2-7, is GAGVSQSPRYKVTKRGQDVTLRCDPISSHATLYWYQQALGQGPEFLTYFNYEAQPDKSGLPSDRFSAERPEGSISTLTIQRTEQRDSAMYRCASRFRMLASGNYEQYFGPGTRLTVT.

The chain has TRBV25-1 and TRBJ2-2; TRBD1 agrees at 8 bases. Germline lookup yields CDR1 MGHDK and CDR2 SYGVNS. The CDR3 runs to 13 residues. V was pared by 6 bases and J by 8 bases, with 5 bases of the junction left unmatched. The CDR3 nucleotides read TGTGCCAGCAGGACCCAGGGGGCGGGGGAGCTGTTTTTT. Translation: CASRTQGAGELFF.

This clonotype was seen at least ten times. The gene calls are TRBV20-1 and TRBJ2-5; D might be TRBD1 (6 bases). V was shortened by 5 bases and J by 1 base, with 8 bases between the two germline ends. The CDR3 extends over 12 amino acids. The germline V gene has CDR1 DFQATT and CDR2 SNEGSKA (reference sequence). The CDR3 reads CSAAGAQETQYF. CDR3 in DNA: TGCAGTGCTGCAGGGGCCCAAGAGACCCAGTACTTC.

The sample holds many counts of this clonotype. The chain employs TRBV7-9 and TRBJ2-2; D is perhaps TRBD2 (6 bases). The ends were cut back, 7 bases at V and 4 bases at J, with 13 bases in the middle. Germline CDR1 is SEHNR and CDR2 is FQNEAQ (reference sequence). The CDR3 has 14 amino acids. The DNA for the CDR3 is TGTGCCAGCAACGGGGACTTCTCCACCGGGGAGCTGTTTTTT. Translated, it gives CASNGDFSTGELFF.

This clonotype was picked up a small number of times. The rearrangement joins TRBV6-2 or TRBV6-3 to TRBJ2-1; D perhaps matches TRBD1 (6 bases). The germline CDR1 and CDR2 sequences are MNHEY and SVGEGT. Trimming pared 8 bases from V and 6 bases from J, leaving 14 bases between. The length of the CDR3 is 13 residues. The CDR3 region has the DNA TGTGCCAGCCAGCGTGGACAGACCAATGAGCAGTTCTTC. It is translated as CASQRGQTNEQFF.

The sample holds a few counts of this clonotype. The gene calls are TRBV5-6 and TRBJ1-5, with D possibly being TRBD1 (5 bases). The germline V gene has CDR1 SGHDT and CDR2 YYEEEE. Deletions cut 1 base from V and 2 bases from J, with 19 bases between. This CDR3 contains 18 residues. The CDR3 nucleotides read TGTGCCAGCAGCTTGTCCAGCGTGCAGGGAATGGGCAATCAGCCCCAGCATTTT. Translation: CASSLSSVQGMGNQPQHF. The full variable domain, in which reference TRBV5-6 and TRBJ1-5 provide the parts outside the CDR3, is DAGVTQSPTHLIKTRGQQVTLRCSPKSGHDTVSWYQQALGQGPQFIFQYYEEEERQRGNFPDRFSGHQFPNYSSELNVNALLLGDSALYLCASSLSSVQGMGNQPQHFGDGTRLSIL.

This chain connects TRBV14 to TRBJ1-1; possibly TRBD1 for D (6 bases). Per germline, CDR1 SGHDN and CDR2 FVKESK. V lost 4 bases, J lost 11 bases, and 17 bases lay in between. The length of the CDR3 is 13 residues. The CDR3 is CASSRTAAFGAFF. The CDR3 region has the DNA TGTGCCAGCAGCCGGACAGCCGCCTTCGGGGCTTTCTTT. Combining the CDR3 with reference TRBV14 and TRBJ1-1 gives the whole variable domain EAGVTQFPSHSVIEKGQTVTLRCDPISGHDNLYWYRRVMGKEIKFLLHFVKESKQDESGMPNNRFLAERTGGTYSTLKVQPAELEDSGVYFCASSRTAAFGAFFGQGTRLTVV.

The chain carries TRBV6-5 and TRBJ1-5; possible D gene TRBD1, 5 bases. V was cut by 2 bases and J by 4 bases, with 15 bases left in between. The CDR3 loop spans 16 amino acids. Germline CDR1 and CDR2: MNHEY and SVGAGI. The DNA of the CDR3 is TGTGCCAGCAGTTACCAACCGTCGACAGCTAATCAGCCCCAGCATTTT. Its protein is CASSYQPSTANQPQHF.

The chain combines TRBV20-1 with TRBJ2-5, with TRBD2 matching over 8 bases. The CDR3 totals 15 residues. Germline CDR1 reads DFQATT; CDR2 reads SNEGSKA (reference sequence). V trimming: 5 bases; J trimming: 2 bases; junction bases outside the gene matches: 10. CDR3 DNA sequence: TGCAGTGCTTCCATCCTAGCGGGCCGACAAGAGACCCAGTACTTC. As protein: CSASILAGRQETQYF.

This clonotype was found a few times. The V gene is TRBV7-3, the J gene TRBJ2-1; 8 positions agree with TRBD2. V shed 5 bases, J shed 4 bases, and the junction held 16 bases outside the gene matches. Germline loops: CDR1 SGHTA, CDR2 FQGTGA. CDR3 length equals 18 residues. The CDR3 loop reads CASSPLPPRASGYNEQFF. For the CDR3, the DNA is TGTGCCAGCAGCCCACTTCCACCCCGGGCTAGCGGGTACAATGAGCAGTTCTTC. Based on the CDR3 plus reference TRBV7-3 and TRBJ2-1, the full variable domain is GAGVSQTPSNKVTEKGKYVELRCDPISGHTALYWYRQSLGQGPEFLIYFQGTGAADDSGLPNDRFFAVRPEGSVSTLKIQRTERGDSAVYLCASSPLPPRASGYNEQFFGPGTRLTVL.

There are many counts of this clonotype. The rearrangement links TRBV6-1 to TRBJ2-2; 14 positions agree with TRBD2. The germline CDR1 and CDR2 sequences are MNHNS and SASEGT. CDR3 length: 17 residues. Trimming took 6 bases from V and 1 from J; bases not matched to a gene: 4. This chain's CDR3 is CASSRGLAGGNTGELFF. CDR3 coding DNA: TGTGCCAGCAGCCGCGGACTAGCGGGGGGGAACACCGGGGAGCTGTTTTTT.

This clonotype came up a few times. The chain links TRBV7-2 to TRBJ2-5, with D tentatively TRBD2 (6 bases). The CDR3 sequence is 15 residues long. Per the germline V gene, CDR1 is SGHTA and CDR2 is FQGNSA. Trimming cost V 1 base and J 1 base, with 10 bases left between them. CDR3 protein: CASSLGRGAQETQYF. The CDR3 coding sequence is TGTGCCAGCAGCTTAGGGCGGGGAGCCCAAGAGACCCAGTACTTC.

The table lists this clonotype with a few counts. The rearrangement uses TRBV14 and TRBJ2-1; D remains ambiguous. Germline values: CDR1 SGHDN, CDR2 FVKESK. The CDR3 contains 15 residues. Trimming took off 2 bases at V and 0 bases at J, with 8 bases between the two ends. Here the CDR3 DNA reads TGTGCCAGCAGCCAAACCTGGAGCTCCTACAATGAGCAGTTCTTC. Translation gives CASSQTWSSYNEQFF.

At least ten counts were recorded for this clonotype. The J gene is TRBJ1-1, the V gene TRBV5-6; a weak D match, TRBD1 (6 bases). This CDR3 comprises 15 residues. The germline CDR1 and CDR2 sequences are SGHDT and YYEEEE. V dropped 1 base and J dropped 4 bases, with 14 bases sitting between them. CDR3: CASSLWGAFSTEAFF. The CDR3 DNA reads TGTGCCAGCAGCTTGTGGGGGGCCTTTAGCACTGAAGCTTTCTTT.

The sample holds a few counts of this clonotype. J is TRBJ1-5 and V is TRBV6-1; D is undetermined. Germline V lookup: CDR1 MNHNS, CDR2 SASEGT. This CDR3 region has 14 residues. V was cut by 7 bases and J by 7 bases, with 17 bases left in between. The CDR3 is CASTPGPYGQPQHF. Written as DNA, the CDR3 is TGTGCCAGCACCCCGGGCCCCTATGGGCAGCCCCAGCATTTT.

This clonotype turned up a few times. The gene calls are TRBV29-1 and TRBJ1-1; a possible D gene is TRBD1 (5 bases). Deletions cut 6 bases from V and 0 bases from J, with 14 bases between. The CDR3 covers 14 residues. Germline CDR1 is SQVTM and CDR2 is ANQGSEA. The CDR3 loop reads CSVWDGWMNTEAFF. DNA for the CDR3: TGCAGCGTCTGGGACGGATGGATGAACACTGAAGCTTTCTTT. The whole variable domain, filled in from reference TRBV29-1 and TRBJ1-1, reads SAVISQKPSRDICQRGTSLTIQCQVDSQVTMMFWYRQQPGQSLTLIATANQGSEATYESGFVIDKFPISRPNLTFSTLTVSNMSPEDSSIYLCSVWDGWMNTEAFFGQGTRLTVV.

This clonotype appeared a few times. The V gene is TRBV7-3, the J gene TRBJ2-3; TRBD2 might be the D (6 bases). Looked up from germline, CDR1 is SGHTA and CDR2 is FQGTGA. This CDR3 contains 15 residues. Deletions cut 2 bases from V and 3 bases from J, with 12 bases between. The CDR3 sequence: CASSLGAGKTDTQYF. Here the CDR3 DNA reads TGTGCCAGCAGCTTAGGAGCGGGTAAAACAGATACGCAGTATTTT.

This clonotype was seen at least ten times. The chain employs TRBV11-3 and TRBJ2-1; 7 nucleotides match TRBD2. Trimming at V came to 1 base and at J to 5 bases, leaving 5 bases not matched to a gene. Germline V gene lookup returns CDR1 SGHNT and CDR2 YENEEA. This CDR3 is built from 15 residues. CDR3 nucleotides: TGTGCCAGCAGCTTAGGCAGCGGGAAAGACAATGAGCAGTTCTTC. Residues: CASSLGSGKDNEQFF. Full variable domain (rest looked up from reference TRBV11-3 and TRBJ2-1): EAGVVQSPRYKIIEKKQPVAFWCNPISGHNTLYWYLQNLGQGPELLIRYENEEAVDDSQLPKDRFSAERLKGVDSTLKIQPAELGDSAVYLCASSLGSGKDNEQFFGPGTRLTVL.

The V gene is TRBV6-1, the J gene TRBJ1-5; 7 bases fit TRBD1. Unmatched junction bases numbered 10, after V lost 5 bases and J lost 6 bases. Germline V CDR1 and CDR2: MNHNS, SASEGT. The CDR3 consists of 15 residues. The DNA of the CDR3 is TGTGCCAGCAGTATGTCAGGGGGTTCGGGTCAGCCCCAGCATTTT. Translation gives CASSMSGGSGQPQHF.

This chain links TRBV7-2 with TRBJ2-1, with D perhaps matching TRBD2 (6 bases). The CDR3 extends over 15 amino acids. The germline CDR1 and CDR2 sequences are SGHTA and FQGNSA. The germline V and J ends were trimmed by 5 bases and 2 bases, with 13 bases remaining between them. The CDR3 region has the DNA TGTGCCAGCAGCCAATGGGACTCGCCCTACAATGAGCAGTTCTTC. Amino acid sequence: CASSQWDSPYNEQFF.

The chain is built from TRBV3-1 and TRBJ2-7; 11 bases map to TRBD2. The CDR3 sequence is 15 residues long. Germline CDR1 and CDR2: LGHDT and YNNKEL (reference sequence). Trimming removed 1 base from V and 3 bases from J; junction bases left unmatched: 2. CDR3 residues: CASSQATSGSYEQYF. Written as DNA, the CDR3 is TGTGCCAGCAGCCAAGCAACTAGCGGGAGCTACGAGCAGTACTTC.

The chain has TRBV20-1 and TRBJ2-1, with 10 positions matching TRBD2. CDR3 length equals 15 residues. V lost 1 base to trimming and J lost 9 bases; unmatched junction nucleotides: 9. Germline CDR1 is DFQATT and CDR2 is SNEGSKA (reference sequence). The CDR3 DNA is TGCAGTGCTAGAGTGAGCGGGAGGGCCTGGGGTGAGCAGTTCTTC. This codes for CSARVSGRAWGEQFF.

V and J are TRBV7-9 and TRBJ2-7; TRBD1 is a possible D gene (6 bases). V lost 4 bases to trimming and J lost 3 bases, with 13 bases between them. In germline, CDR1 is SEHNR, CDR2 FQNEAQ (reference sequence). CDR3 length equals 14 residues. The CDR3 bases are TGTGCCAGCAGCTCGCCACGGGACAACTACGAGCAGTACTTC. Residues: CASSSPRDNYEQYF.

This clonotype was picked up one time. The chain recombines TRBV6-1 with TRBJ2-1; no firm D call. The V end lost 0 bases, the J end lost 0 bases, and 6 bases lay between the germline ends. The CDR3 consists of 15 residues. Germline values: CDR1 MNHNS, CDR2 SASEGT. CDR3 DNA: TGTGCCAGCAGTGAAGCTGTGGGCTCCTACAATGAGCAGTTCTTC. Its translation: CASSEAVGSYNEQFF.

The rearrangement joins TRBV15 to TRBJ1-3; D is uncertain. The CDR3 runs 15 residues. Germline lookup yields CDR1 LNHNV and CDR2 YYDKDF (reference sequence). The germline V and J ends were trimmed by 0 bases and 4 bases, with 10 bases remaining between them. This CDR3 is CATSRDHGYGNTIYF. The CDR3 DNA reads TGTGCCACCAGCAGAGATCATGGATACGGAAACACCATATATTTT.

This sequence joins TRBV5-5 and TRBJ2-5; 9 bases agree with TRBD2. The V and J ends lost 5 bases and 2 bases, in that order; junction bases with no gene match: 7. The CDR3 sequence is 15 residues long. The germline V gene encodes CDR1 SGHKS and CDR2 YYEKEE (reference sequence). The CDR3 DNA sequence: TGTGCCAGCAGACCGTCCACTAGCGGGCAAGAGACCCAGTACTTC. Its translation is CASRPSTSGQETQYF.

The V gene is TRBV24-1, the J gene TRBJ2-1; a weak D match, TRBD2 (5 bases). CDR3 size: 16 residues. Germline V gene data show CDR1 as KGHDR and CDR2 as SFDVKD. V lost 9 bases and J 5 bases, leaving 22 bases between the germline ends. The CDR3 DNA reads TGTGCCACCCGGGCCGGGATGAGAGGTTCCCACAATGAGCAGTTCTTC. Protein product: CATRAGMRGSHNEQFF.